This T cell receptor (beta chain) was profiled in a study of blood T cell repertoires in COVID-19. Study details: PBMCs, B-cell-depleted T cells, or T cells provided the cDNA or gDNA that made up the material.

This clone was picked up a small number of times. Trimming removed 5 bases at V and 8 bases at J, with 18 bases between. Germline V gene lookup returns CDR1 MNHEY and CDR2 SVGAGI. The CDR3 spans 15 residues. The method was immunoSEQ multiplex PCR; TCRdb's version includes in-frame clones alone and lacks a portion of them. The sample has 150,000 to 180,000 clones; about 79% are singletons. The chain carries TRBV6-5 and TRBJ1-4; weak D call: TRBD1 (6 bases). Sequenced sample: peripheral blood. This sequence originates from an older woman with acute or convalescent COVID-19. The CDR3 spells CASSTSGTLDEKLFF. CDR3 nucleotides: TGTGCCAGCAGTACCTCCGGGACACTAGACGAAAAACTGTTTTTT.